This T cell receptor beta chain was captured in a study of a mutant IDH1 vaccine in newly diagnosed glioma. Study details: Patients began vaccination 4-6 weeks after radiotherapy alone, or with temozolomide cycles. Patients' prior therapy spanned radiotherapy, temozolomide, or both; most underwent both.

The time point denotes: week 23, last vaccination. With topical imiquimod, each dose of the vaccine consisted of 300 ug of mutant IDH1 20-mer peptide. Every donor had a new WHO grade 3 or 4 astrocytoma that was IDH1-mutant, with loss of nuclear ATRX. Clones were sequenced by immunoSEQ multiplex PCR, and TCRdb holds only the in-frame ones, with some missing. This sample has 70,000 to 95,000 clones, with more than 80% found just once. The CDR3 covers 18 residues. CDR1 and CDR2 (germline): MNHEY, SMNVEV (reference sequence). The junction had 20 bases not matched to a gene; V was cut back by 5 bases and J by 7 bases. A remark on this clone: Antigen specificity is unknown.

General study points: Across multiple MHC alleles, around 92% of patients had vaccine-induced responses.

The source material was PBMCs, sampled from a glioma patient whose treatment included an IDH1 peptide vaccine. The rearrangement joins TRBV27 to TRBJ2-1, with 7 positions matching TRBD2. The receptor was isolated from a woman between 45 and 65 years old with glioma. CDR3 DNA sequence: TGTGCCAGCAGTCCTGAATCCGGGATTCCCGGGGGGTTAAATGAGCAGTTCTTC. Translation gives CASSPESGIPGGLNEQFF.